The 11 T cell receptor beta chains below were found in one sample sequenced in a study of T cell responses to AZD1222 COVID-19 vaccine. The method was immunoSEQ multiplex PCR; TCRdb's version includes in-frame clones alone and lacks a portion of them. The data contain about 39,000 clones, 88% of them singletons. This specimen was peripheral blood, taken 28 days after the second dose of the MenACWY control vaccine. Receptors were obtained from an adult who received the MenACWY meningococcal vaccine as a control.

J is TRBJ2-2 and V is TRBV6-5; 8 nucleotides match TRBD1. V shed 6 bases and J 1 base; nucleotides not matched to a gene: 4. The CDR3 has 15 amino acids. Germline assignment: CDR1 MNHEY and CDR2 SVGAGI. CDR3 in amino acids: CASRVDRGNTGELFF. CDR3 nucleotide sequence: TGTGCCAGCAGAGTCGACAGGGGGAACACCGGGGAGCTGTTTTTT.

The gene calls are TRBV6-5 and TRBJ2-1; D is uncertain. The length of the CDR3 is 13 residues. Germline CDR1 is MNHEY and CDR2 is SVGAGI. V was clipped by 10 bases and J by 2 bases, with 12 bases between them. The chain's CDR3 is CATYQAPYNEQFF. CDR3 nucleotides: TGTGCCACCTACCAGGCCCCCTACAATGAGCAGTTCTTC.

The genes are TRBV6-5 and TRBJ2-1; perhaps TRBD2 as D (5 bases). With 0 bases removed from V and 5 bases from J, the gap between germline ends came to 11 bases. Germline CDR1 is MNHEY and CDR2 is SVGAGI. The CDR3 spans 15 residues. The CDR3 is CASSYSGDVDNEQFF. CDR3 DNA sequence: TGTGCCAGCAGTTACTCGGGAGACGTAGACAATGAGCAGTTCTTC.

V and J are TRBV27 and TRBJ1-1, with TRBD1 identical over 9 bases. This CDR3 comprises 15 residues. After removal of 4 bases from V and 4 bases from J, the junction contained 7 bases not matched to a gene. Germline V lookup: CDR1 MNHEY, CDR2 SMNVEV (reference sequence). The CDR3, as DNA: TGTGCCAGCAGTTACACAGGGGGCGGGATCACTGAAGCTTTCTTT. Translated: CASSYTGGGITEAFF.

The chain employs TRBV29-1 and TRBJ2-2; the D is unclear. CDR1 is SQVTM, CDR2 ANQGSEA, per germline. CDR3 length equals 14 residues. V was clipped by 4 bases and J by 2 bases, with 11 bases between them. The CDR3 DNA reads TGCAGCGTTGTAACCGGAGTAAACACCGGGGAGCTGTTTTTT. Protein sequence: CSVVTGVNTGELFF.

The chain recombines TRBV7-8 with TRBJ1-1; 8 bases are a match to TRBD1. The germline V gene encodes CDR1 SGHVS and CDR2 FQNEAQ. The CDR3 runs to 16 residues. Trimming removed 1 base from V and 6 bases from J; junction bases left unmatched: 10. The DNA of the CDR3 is TGTGCCAGCAGCTTAGTAACAGGGGGGGTAACGGCTGAAGCTTTCTTT. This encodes CASSLVTGGVTAEAFF.

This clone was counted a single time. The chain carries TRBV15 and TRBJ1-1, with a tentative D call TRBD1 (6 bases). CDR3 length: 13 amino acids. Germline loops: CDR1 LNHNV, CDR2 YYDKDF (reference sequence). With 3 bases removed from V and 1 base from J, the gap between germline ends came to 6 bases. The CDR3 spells CATSRGANTEAFF. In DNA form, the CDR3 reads TGTGCCACCAGCAGGGGGGCGAACACTGAAGCTTTCTTT.

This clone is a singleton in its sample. The CDR3 loop reads CASSVGGLGPSNEQFF. The DNA of the CDR3 is TGTGCCAGCAGCGTAGGGGGACTAGGCCCCTCTAATGAGCAGTTCTTC. The rearrangement links TRBV9 to TRBJ2-1, with 8 bases matching TRBD2. The length of the CDR3 is 16 residues. Germline trimming cut 0 bases from V and 7 bases from J; bases unmatched to any gene: 9. Germline V lookup: CDR1 SGDLS, CDR2 YYNGEE.

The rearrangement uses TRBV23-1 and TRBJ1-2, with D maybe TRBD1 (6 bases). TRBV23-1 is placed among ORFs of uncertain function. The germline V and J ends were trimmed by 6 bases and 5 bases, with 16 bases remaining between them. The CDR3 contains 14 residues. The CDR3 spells CASRGAPKLYGYTF. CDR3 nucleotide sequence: TGCGCCAGCAGGGGGGCACCTAAACTATATGGCTACACCTTC.

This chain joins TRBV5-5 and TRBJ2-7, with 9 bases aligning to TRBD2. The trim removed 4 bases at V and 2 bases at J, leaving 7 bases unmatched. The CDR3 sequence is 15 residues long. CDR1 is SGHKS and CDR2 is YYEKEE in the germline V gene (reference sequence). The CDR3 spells CASSLRTSATYEQYF. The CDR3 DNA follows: TGTGCCAGCAGCCTCCGGACTAGCGCGACCTACGAGCAGTACTTC. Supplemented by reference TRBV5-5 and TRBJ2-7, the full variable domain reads DAGVTQSPTHLIKTRGQQVTLRCSPISGHKSVSWYQQVLGQGPQFIFQYYEKEERGRGNFPDRFSARQFPNYSSELNVNALLLGDSALYLCASSLRTSATYEQYFGPGTRLTVT.

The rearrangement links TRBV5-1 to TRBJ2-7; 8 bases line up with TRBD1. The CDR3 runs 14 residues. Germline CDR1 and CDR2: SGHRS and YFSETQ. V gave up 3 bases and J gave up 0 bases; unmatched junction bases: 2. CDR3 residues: CASSSGGRSYEQYF. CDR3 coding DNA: TGCGCCAGCAGCTCAGGGGGCCGCTCCTACGAGCAGTACTTC.